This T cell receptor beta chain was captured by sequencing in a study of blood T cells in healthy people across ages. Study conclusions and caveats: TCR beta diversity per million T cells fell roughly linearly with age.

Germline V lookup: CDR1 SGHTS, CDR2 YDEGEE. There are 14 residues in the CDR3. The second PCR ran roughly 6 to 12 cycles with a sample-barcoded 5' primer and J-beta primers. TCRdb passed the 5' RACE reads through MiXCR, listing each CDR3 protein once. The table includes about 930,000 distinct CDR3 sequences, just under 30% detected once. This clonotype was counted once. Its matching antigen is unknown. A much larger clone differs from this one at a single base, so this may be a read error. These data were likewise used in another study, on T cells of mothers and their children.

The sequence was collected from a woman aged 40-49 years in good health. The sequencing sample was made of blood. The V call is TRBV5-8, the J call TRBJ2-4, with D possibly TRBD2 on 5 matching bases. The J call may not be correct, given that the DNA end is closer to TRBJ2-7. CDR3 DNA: TGTGCCAGCAGCTCTTATCGGGATTCTTCCGAGCAGTACTTC. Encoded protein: CASSSYRDSSEQYF.